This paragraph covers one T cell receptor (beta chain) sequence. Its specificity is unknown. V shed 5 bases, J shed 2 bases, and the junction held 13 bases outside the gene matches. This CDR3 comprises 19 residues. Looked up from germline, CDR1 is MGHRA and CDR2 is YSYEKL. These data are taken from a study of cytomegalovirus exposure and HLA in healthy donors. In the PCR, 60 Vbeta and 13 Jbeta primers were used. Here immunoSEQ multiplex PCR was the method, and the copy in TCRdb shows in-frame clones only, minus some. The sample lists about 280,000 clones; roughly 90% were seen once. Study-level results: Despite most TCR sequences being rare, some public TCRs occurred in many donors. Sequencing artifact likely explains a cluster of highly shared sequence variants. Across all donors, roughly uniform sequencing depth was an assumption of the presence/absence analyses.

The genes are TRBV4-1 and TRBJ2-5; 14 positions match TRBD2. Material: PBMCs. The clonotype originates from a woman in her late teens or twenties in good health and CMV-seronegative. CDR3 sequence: CASSARLAGGQMLQETQYF. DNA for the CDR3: TGCGCCAGCAGCGCCCGACTAGCGGGGGGGCAAATGCTACAAGAGACCCAGTACTTC.